The clone carrying this TCR beta chain was seen once. Measured with immunoSEQ multiplex PCR; TCRdb has only the in-frame clones, and not every one. The sample includes 350,000 to 400,000 clones, around 89% seen only once; the top ten take around 0.95%. The data belong to a study of blood T cell repertoires in COVID-19. In the study overall: Donors in the United States, Italy and Spain gave samples during acute or convalescent COVID-19.

Trimming removed 4 bases from V and 2 bases from J; junction bases left unmatched: 9. CDR1 is SNHLY, CDR2 FYNNEI, per germline. This CDR3 region has 16 residues. Individuals aged about 18 to 100 years were recruited from fewer than 25 US areas. The receptor's source is a woman younger than 45 with acute COVID-19. The sequenced material came from PBMCs or T cells enriched from blood (not recorded which). The chain combines TRBV2 with TRBJ2-3; the match to TRBD2 covers 7 bases. CDR3 region: CASSAPSGWDTDTQYF. The CDR3, as DNA: TGTGCCAGCAGTGCCCCTAGCGGTTGGGACACAGATACGCAGTATTTT.